The TCR beta chain under discussion was sequenced for a study of blood T cell repertoires in COVID-19. In the study overall: Samples came from the United States, Italy and Spain, spanning acute and convalescent COVID-19. PBMCs, B-cell-depleted T cells, or T cells were the source of the cDNA or gDNA that made up the material.

In the authors' methods: Reference gene primers were amplified, and this amplification served to estimate nucleated cell counts. Using immunoSEQ multiplex PCR, the repertoire was profiled, and TCRdb retains in-frame clones only, with some absent. That table gives V, J and clone size, and the DNA gave D and trimming. The table has about 300,000 clones, 80% to 90% seen once; the top ten hold about 4.2%. Germline V gene data show CDR1 as LNHNV and CDR2 as YYDKDF (reference sequence). The CDR3 length is 13 residues. Trimming removed 7 bases at V and 5 bases at J, with 11 bases between. The source is a man between 40 and 49 years old with acute or convalescent COVID-19. Sequenced material: peripheral blood. This rearrangement joins TRBV15 to TRBJ1-4; D is perhaps TRBD1 (5 bases). CDR3: CATTRVANEKLFF. The CDR3 bases are TGTGCCACCACCAGGGTTGCGAATGAAAAACTGTTTTTT.